This is a list of T cell receptor beta chains from one sample in a study of beta chain features in type 1 diabetes. Here immunoSEQ multiplex PCR was the method, and the copy in TCRdb shows in-frame clones only, minus some. The profile shows under 900,000 clones, 15% to 20% of them singletons. What was sequenced was naive CD4+ T cells from blood. The receptors come from a woman aged 18-29 years in good health. Both conserved end residues are trimmed from each CDR3. The D gene is left open where the match is weak.

J: TRBJ2-5; V: TRBV5-6; D: TRBD2; CDR3: ASSYLAGQETQY
J: TRBJ2-5; V: TRBV2; D: NA; CDR3: ASRRRPGQETQY
J: TRBJ1-5; V: TRBV7-9; D: NA; CDR3: ASSLGDSNQPQH
J: TRBJ2-5; V: TRBV2; D: NA; CDR3: ASSGVWMETQY
J: TRBJ2-3; V: TRBV28; D: TRBD2; CDR3: ASSLVSGSGTDTQY
J: TRBJ1-3; V: TRBV9; D: NA; CDR3: ASSAQNPGNTIY
J: TRBJ2-7; V: TRBV28; D: NA; CDR3: ASSSPGEVGEQY
J: TRBJ1-5; V: TRBV19; D: NA; CDR3: ASSSRAYQPQH
J: TRBJ2-7; V: TRBV10-3; D: NA; CDR3: AISFGGTYEQY
J: TRBJ1-1; V: TRBV28; D: NA; CDR3: ASLRNGGTEAF
J: TRBJ1-3; V: TRBV14; D: NA; CDR3: ASSPPGTSGNTIY
J: TRBJ2-5; V: TRBV6-5; D: NA; CDR3: ASKEGSYLLGTQY
J: TRBJ2-1; V: TRBV7-2; D: TRBD2; CDR3: ASSLAPGLGSAEQF
J: TRBJ1-1; V: TRBV9; D: TRBD1; CDR3: ASSPLGGRRGPEAF
J: TRBJ2-7; V: TRBV13; D: NA; CDR3: ASSSRHHEQY
J: TRBJ2-7; V: TRBV25-1; D: TRBD1; CDR3: ASLRGQLSSYEQY